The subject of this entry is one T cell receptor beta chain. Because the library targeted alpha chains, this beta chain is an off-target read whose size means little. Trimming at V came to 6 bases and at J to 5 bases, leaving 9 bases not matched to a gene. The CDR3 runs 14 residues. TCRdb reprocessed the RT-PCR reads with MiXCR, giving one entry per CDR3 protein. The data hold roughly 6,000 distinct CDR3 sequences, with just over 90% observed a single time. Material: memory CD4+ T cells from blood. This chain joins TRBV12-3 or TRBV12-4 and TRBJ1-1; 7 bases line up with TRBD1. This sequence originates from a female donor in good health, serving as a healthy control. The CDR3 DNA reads TGTGCCAGCAGGGACCAGGACAGGAAAACTGAAGCTTTCTTT. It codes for CASRDQDRKTEAFF.